The present entry profiles one T cell receptor beta chain with its context. Germline V lookup: CDR1 SQVTM, CDR2 ANQGSEA. Trimming took 2 bases from V and 3 from J, leaving 11 bases between them. The CDR3 spans 13 residues. This sample is drawn from a study of blood T cell repertoires in COVID-19. The method was immunoSEQ multiplex PCR; TCRdb's version includes in-frame clones alone and lacks a portion of them. The sample has about 250,000 clones, 65% to 90% seen once. The specimen was PBMCs or T cells enriched from blood (not recorded which). The chain has TRBV29-1 and TRBJ2-7; possible D gene TRBD1, 7 bases. The receptor was isolated from a woman between 50 and 59 years old with acute COVID-19. The CDR3 DNA reads as TGCAGCGTTGAAACAGGGGACTTCTACGAGCAGTACTTC. Translated, it gives CSVETGDFYEQYF.